This TCR beta chain stems from a study of cytomegalovirus exposure and HLA in healthy donors. Study results and limitations: Across HLA loci, a later analysis found differing TCR association rates, with DRB1 most and HLA-C fewest. A later analysis linked a missense variant in DCLRE1C to the trimming of TCR beta V and J genes. Association of 15,000 to 20,000 TCR beta sequences with HLA alleles was found at 0.05 false discovery rate in a later analysis.

Healthy bone marrow donors made up the cohort. The study ran its PCR with 60 Vbeta and 13 Jbeta primers. TCRdb's copy holds only in-frame clones and misses some; the assay was immunoSEQ multiplex PCR. The sample consists of 150,000 to 200,000 clones, 10% to 15% of them appearing once. This CDR3 spans 15 amino acids. V lost 8 bases, J lost 4 bases, and 19 bases lay in between. The germline CDR1 and CDR2 sequences are MNHEY and SMNVEV (reference sequence). A note on this clone: Its antigen is undetermined.

The receptor was isolated from a man aged 50 to 59 in good health and CMV-seropositive. Material for sequencing was PBMCs. This rearrangement joins TRBV27 to TRBJ2-3, with D possibly TRBD2 on 6 matching bases. CDR3 protein: CASSRTSRRADTQYF. In DNA form, the CDR3 reads TGTGCCAGCTCGCGGACATCCAGGAGGGCAGATACGCAGTATTTT.